These 11 T cell receptor beta chains were all obtained from the same sample, sequenced in a study of OX40 agonist ivuxolimab in advanced cancers. Sequencing was performed with immunoSEQ multiplex PCR; in TCRdb, only in-frame clones are kept and a portion is missing. The table lists tens of thousands of clones, roughly four fifths of them singletons, with around 3.4% in the top ten. The sequencing used CD4+ or CD8+ T cells sorted from blood, collected in a trial of the OX40 agonist ivuxolimab. Source of these receptors: an adult with an advanced solid tumor such as melanoma, head and neck, liver or kidney cancer.

The chain links TRBV6-5 to TRBJ2-7; 7 bases align to TRBD2. The V segment lost 2 bases and the J segment 6 bases; nucleotides outside the gene matches: 4. This CDR3 spans 13 amino acids. Germline V gene data show CDR1 as MNHEY and CDR2 as SVGAGI. DNA of the CDR3: TGTGCCAGCAGTTACACGGGACTACGCGAGCAGTACTTC. Its translation: CASSYTGLREQYF.

The rearrangement uses TRBV18 and TRBJ2-7; 7 nucleotides line up with TRBD1. CDR1 KGHSH and CDR2 LQKENI come from the germline V gene. V gave up 6 bases and J gave up 1 base; unmatched junction bases: 9. The CDR3 has 15 amino acids. In DNA, the CDR3 is TGTGCCAGCTCGTCCTACAGGGGAAGATCCTACGAGCAGTACTTC. Protein: CASSSYRGRSYEQYF.

The rearrangement links TRBV4-1 to TRBJ1-5; D not certain. V was trimmed by 2 bases and J by 5 bases, leaving 7 bases between them. Germline loops: CDR1 MGHRA, CDR2 YSYEKL. This CDR3 contains 13 residues. The DNA for the CDR3 is TGCGCCAGCAGCCAATCTTCCTATCAGCCCCAGCATTTT. Protein: CASSQSSYQPQHF.

The genes are TRBV28 and TRBJ2-7; D is uncertain. Trimming left V 3 bases short and J 3 bases short, with 12 bases between. The length of the CDR3 is 14 residues. Germline V CDR1 and CDR2: MDHEN, SYDVKM. The DNA of the CDR3 is TGTGCCAGCAGTTTCGATGATTACAGCTACGAGCAGTACTTC. Encoded protein: CASSFDDYSYEQYF. The full variable domain, with the rest looked up from reference TRBV28 and TRBJ2-7, is DVKVTQSSRYLVKRTGEKVFLECVQDMDHENMFWYRQDPGLGLRLIYFSYDVKMKEKGDIPEGYSVSREKKERFSLILESASTNQTSMYLCASSFDDYSYEQYFGPGTRLTVT.

The chain couples TRBV11-2 to TRBJ1-2; no firm D call. The CDR3 consists of 15 residues. Germline CDR1 and CDR2: SGHAT and FQNNGV. V shed 3 bases and J shed 1 base, with 12 bases lying between them. The CDR3 coding sequence is TGTGCCAGCAGCTTTGGGCCAATAAGTAACTATGGCTACACCTTC. Protein: CASSFGPISNYGYTF. Variable domain in full (rest from reference TRBV11-2 and TRBJ1-2): EAGVAQSPRYKIIEKRQSVAFWCNPISGHATLYWYQQILGQGPKLLIQFQNNGVVDDSQLPKDRFSAERLKGVDSTLKIQPAKLEDSAVYLCASSFGPISNYGYTFGSGTRLTVV.

The genes are TRBV7-6 and TRBJ1-1; TRBD1 is a possible D gene (6 bases). Germline CDR1 reads SGHVS; CDR2 reads FNYEAQ. The CDR3 contains 16 residues. Between the trimmed V and J ends, which lost 4 bases and 0 bases, there was a span of 15 bases. For the CDR3, the DNA is TGTGCCAGCAGCTCCGGCCAGGGGACCGTGAACACTGAAGCTTTCTTT. Its translation is CASSSGQGTVNTEAFF.

The rearrangement joins TRBV2 to TRBJ2-5, with 13 bases fitting TRBD2. This CDR3 comprises 16 residues. Per the germline V gene, CDR1 is SNHLY and CDR2 is FYNNEI. After removal of 2 bases from V and 5 bases from J, the junction contained 5 bases not matched to a gene. CDR3 protein: CASSETGTSGVETQYF. Here the CDR3 DNA reads TGTGCCAGCAGTGAAACGGGGACTAGCGGGGTGGAGACCCAGTACTTC. Variable domain in full (rest from reference TRBV2 and TRBJ2-5): EPEVTQTPSHQVTQMGQEVILRCVPISNHLYFYWYRQILGQKVEFLVSFYNNEISEKSEIFDDQFSVERPDGSNFTLKIRSTKLEDSAMYFCASSETGTSGVETQYFGPGTRLLVL.

V is TRBV7-3 and J is TRBJ2-5, with D uncertain. Germline V gene lookup returns CDR1 SGHTA and CDR2 FQGTGA. The CDR3 runs to 13 residues. The germline V and J ends were trimmed by 1 base and 5 bases, with 8 bases remaining between them. Here the CDR3 reads CASSLSRLETQYF. The CDR3 DNA is TGTGCCAGCAGCTTAAGCCGGTTGGAGACCCAGTACTTC.

This clone was seen a single time. V and J are TRBV5-3 and TRBJ2-1; TRBD1 might be the D (7 bases). TRBV5-3 qualifies as an ORF whose function is uncertain. This CDR3 is 16 amino acids long. The V gene lost 8 bases and the J gene lost 5 bases, with 23 bases spanning the gap. CDR3 sequence reads: CARDYGGQGVDNEQFF. The CDR3 bases are TGTGCCAGGGACTATGGTGGGCAGGGGGTTGACAATGAGCAGTTCTTC.

The V gene is TRBV6-6, the J gene TRBJ1-3; TRBD1 matches 7 bases. This CDR3 has 16 amino acids. V lost 0 bases and J lost 0; bases outside the gene matches: 2. Germline CDR1 reads MNHNY; CDR2 reads SVGAGI (reference sequence). Here the CDR3 reads CASSYSGQISGNTIYF. The CDR3 DNA sequence: TGTGCCAGCAGTTACTCGGGACAGATCTCTGGAAACACCATATATTTT.

The chain employs TRBV7-9 and TRBJ2-5, with 7 bases identical to TRBD1. V shed 5 bases and J 7 bases; nucleotides not matched to a gene: 10. The CDR3 length is 14 residues. Germline V gives CDR1 SEHNR, CDR2 FQNEAQ (reference sequence). The CDR3: CASSPGQAQGTQYF. CDR3 in DNA: TGTGCCAGCAGCCCCGGACAGGCCCAGGGGACCCAGTACTTC.